These 10 T cell receptor beta chains originate from one sample sequenced in a study of T-cell reconstitution after alpha-beta-depleted transplantation in children. Construction of the TCRbeta library involved unique molecular identifiers. MiXCR was run by TCRdb on the PCR reads, yielding one entry per CDR3 protein. The table lists around 440,000 distinct CDR3 sequences, about 11% of them singletons. This specimen consisted of PBMCs, obtained before TCRalphabeta/CD19-depleted stem cell transplant. These receptors were collected from a child aged 2 to 10 with inherited bone marrow failure, due to receive a stem cell transplant.

This clonotype was detected only a few times. The CDR3 here is CASSQANTGAGADTQYF. CDR3 in DNA: TGTGCCAGCAGCCAAGCGAACACAGGGGCCGGGGCAGATACGCAGTATTTT. The chain recombines TRBV4-2 with TRBJ2-3, with TRBD1 matching over 7 bases. Trimming cost V 1 base and J 4 bases; bases outside gene matches: 11. The CDR3 is 17 amino acids. Germline CDR1 reads LGHNA; CDR2 reads YNFKEQ.

This clonotype was observed a handful of times. V and J are TRBV7-2 and TRBJ2-1, with TRBD2 matching 9 bases. CDR1 SGHTA and CDR2 FQGNSA come from the germline V gene. This CDR3 has 15 residues. Trimming took 5 bases from V and 9 from J; bases not matched to a gene: 11. In DNA form, the CDR3 reads TGTGCCAGCAGCCTACGGGTAGCGGGAGCTGCTGAGCAGTTCTTC. Amino acid sequence: CASSLRVAGAAEQFF.

This clonotype was counted many times. The genes are TRBV4-3 and TRBJ2-4, with D uncertain. The CDR3 is 18 residues long. Germline assignment: CDR1 LGHNA and CDR2 YSLEER. Trimming took off 0 bases at V and 2 bases at J, with 17 bases between the two ends. The CDR3 sequence: CASSQEAAPVETKNIQYF. CDR3 bases: TGCGCCAGCAGCCAAGAGGCTGCCCCGGTCGAGACCAAAAACATTCAGTACTTC.

This clonotype was detected many times. V is TRBV4-2 and J is TRBJ2-7; TRBD1 matches 9 bases. Germline assignment: CDR1 LGHNA and CDR2 YNFKEQ. CDR3 size: 15 residues. The V gene end was trimmed by 3 bases and the J gene end by 2 bases; junction bases not matched to a gene: 5. The CDR3 sequence: CASSQDRGPAYEQYF. The CDR3 nucleotides are TGTGCCAGCAGCCAGGACAGGGGTCCAGCCTACGAGCAGTACTTC.

CDR3 sequence reads: CASSPGRLFTDTQYF. CDR3 coding DNA: TGTGCCAGCAGTCCGGGACGATTATTCACAGATACGCAGTATTTT. The chain has TRBV27 and TRBJ2-3; perhaps D is TRBD1 or TRBD2 (5 bases each). CDR1 is MNHEY and CDR2 is SMNVEV in the germline V gene (reference sequence). V gave up 5 bases and J gave up 2 bases, with 14 bases separating them. This CDR3 has 15 residues.

This chain connects TRBV30 to TRBJ2-2; 8 positions agree with TRBD2. The V segment lost 2 bases and the J segment 5 bases; nucleotides outside the gene matches: 7. CDR1 is GTSNPN and CDR2 is SVGIG in the germline V gene (reference sequence). The CDR3 has 15 amino acids. The CDR3, as DNA: TGTGCCTGGAGTCCGGGAGGGGGGAGGACCGGGGAGCTGTTTTTT. Amino acid sequence: CAWSPGGGRTGELFF.

The gene calls are TRBV4-3 and TRBJ2-7; D remains unclear. CDR1 and CDR2 from the germline V gene are LGHNA and YSLEER. This CDR3 spans 15 amino acids. V was pared by 0 bases and J by 2 bases, with 11 bases between. Here the CDR3 DNA reads TGCGCCAGCAGCCAAGAGTATTTCCCCACCTACGAGCAGTACTTC. Translated: CASSQEYFPTYEQYF.

The chain links TRBV29-1 to TRBJ2-1, with 13 bases matching TRBD2. This CDR3 spans 14 amino acids. J lost 8 bases, V lost 7 bases, and 8 bases had no gene match. Looked up from germline, CDR1 is SQVTM and CDR2 is ANQGSEA. This CDR3 reads CSALGLAGVDEQFF. DNA for the CDR3: TGCAGCGCCCTAGGACTAGCGGGAGTCGATGAGCAGTTCTTC.

This clonotype was observed many times. The chain is built from TRBV19 and TRBJ1-1; D is unresolved. This CDR3 comprises 13 residues. Germline V gene data show CDR1 as LNHDA and CDR2 as SQIVND (reference sequence). Trimming stripped 1 base from V and 1 base from J, with 4 bases between. This CDR3 reads CASSIAANTEAFF. The CDR3, as DNA: TGTGCCAGTAGTATAGCAGCGAACACTGAAGCTTTCTTT.

This clonotype was counted many times. The rearrangement links TRBV28 to TRBJ2-4; 8 positions match TRBD1. CDR3 length: 19 residues. Germline CDR1 MDHEN, CDR2 SYDVKM. Trimming at V came to 4 bases and at J to 8 bases, leaving 22 bases not matched to a gene. CDR3 nucleotides: TGTGCCAGCAGTTCCCCGCGGACAGGGCCGGATCAGGTGGGATACATTCAGTACTTC. Its translation: CASSSPRTGPDQVGYIQYF.